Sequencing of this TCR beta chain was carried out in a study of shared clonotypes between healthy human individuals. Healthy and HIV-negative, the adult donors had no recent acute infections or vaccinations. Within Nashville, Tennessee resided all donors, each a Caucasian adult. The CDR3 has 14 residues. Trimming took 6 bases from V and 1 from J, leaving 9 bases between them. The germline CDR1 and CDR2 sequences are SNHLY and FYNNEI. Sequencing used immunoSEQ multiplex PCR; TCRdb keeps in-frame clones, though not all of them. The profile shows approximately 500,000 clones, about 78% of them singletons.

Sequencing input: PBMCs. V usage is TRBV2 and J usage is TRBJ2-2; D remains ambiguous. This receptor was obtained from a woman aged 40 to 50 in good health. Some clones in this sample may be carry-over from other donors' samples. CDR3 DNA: TGTGCCAGCAGGGATGGGGTGAACACCGGGGAGCTGTTTTTT. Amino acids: CASRDGVNTGELFF.